Listed below are T cell receptor beta chains from one sample, sequenced in a study of early T cells in non-severe SARS-CoV-2 infection. TCRdb fed the 5' RACE reads into MiXCR, producing one record per CDR3 protein. The profile covers over 35,000 distinct CDR3 sequences, with around 9.9% appearing a single time and about 9.5% taken by the ten largest. The sample was whole blood. These receptors were collected from an adult who was a healthcare worker with PCR-confirmed SARS-CoV-2 infection or an uninfected control (not recorded which). Both conserved end residues are part of each CDR3. The D gene is left open where the match is weak. Part of the rows lack a size; the others show once, few, many or a class for expanded clones.

CDR3	D	J	size	V
CASNRDHDTEAFF	NA	TRBJ1-1	many	TRBV5-1
CASSLGNTGFDGYTF	NA	TRBJ1-2	many	TRBV5-1
CASSPTAVNQPQHF	NA	TRBJ1-5	many	TRBV18
CASSLVDGGLAKNIQYF	NA	TRBJ2-4	many	TRBV5-5
CASSTWTGGYKQPQHF	TRBD1	TRBJ1-5	few	TRBV7-2
CASSIGRRKNYGYTF	NA	TRBJ1-2	few	TRBV19
CASTNGRKLFF	NA	TRBJ1-4	few	TRBV6-6
CASSPSLAGREETQYF	TRBD2	TRBJ2-5	many	TRBV18
CATSPGGGNQPQHF	NA	TRBJ1-5	NA	TRBV24-1
CASSLEIGETQYF	NA	TRBJ2-5	many	TRBV27
CASSQDTQGQAFF	NA	TRBJ1-1	NA	TRBV4-3
CSARDRREKLFF	NA	TRBJ1-4	NA	TRBV20-1
CASSPTSRQGSREQYF	TRBD1	TRBJ2-7	many	TRBV6-2/TRBV6-3
CASSLVALENIIYF	NA	TRBJ1-3	NA	TRBV7-6
CASKGQPNTGELFF	TRBD1	TRBJ2-2	NA	TRBV6-2/TRBV6-3
CSASDRGKETQYF	TRBD1	TRBJ2-5	many	TRBV20-1
CAISDAANTEAFF	NA	TRBJ1-1	many	TRBV10-3
CASSYSGTGRGTEAFF	TRBD1	TRBJ1-1	medium-sized	TRBV6-2/TRBV6-3
CASSLVDRETYNEQFF	TRBD1	TRBJ2-1	medium-sized	TRBV7-6
CATSPTGTRGREQYF	TRBD2	TRBJ2-7	medium-sized	TRBV15
CASTIRPWGLGTDTQYF	NA	TRBJ2-3	NA	TRBV6-2/TRBV6-3
CASSPHGLGWALDTDTQYF	NA	TRBJ2-3	few	TRBV9
CASRRPTSHNEQFF	NA	TRBJ2-1	many	TRBV12-3/TRBV12-4
CSVDSPLGGHYGYTF	NA	TRBJ1-2	many	TRBV29-1
CASSYGGFFEQFF	NA	TRBJ2-1	few	TRBV6-6
CASSYSSLSGQFF	NA	TRBJ2-1	many	TRBV6-2/TRBV6-3
CATGTGDTDTQYF	TRBD1	TRBJ2-3	NA	TRBV24-1
CASSHSAGTVYGYTF	NA	TRBJ1-2	few	TRBV14
CSAREGRGSYNSPLHF	NA	TRBJ1-6	NA	TRBV20-1
CASSRGDNRNIQYF	TRBD2	TRBJ2-4	NA	TRBV6-2/TRBV6-3
CASSSEGRYSPLHF	NA	TRBJ1-6	NA	TRBV7-3
CASSIDLSVNYGYTF	NA	TRBJ1-2	many	TRBV19
CASSTGQNYGYTF	TRBD1	TRBJ1-2	NA	TRBV4-2
CASSPSPRTGGDEQFF	TRBD1	TRBJ2-1	NA	TRBV7-2
CASSLDKSTDTQYF	NA	TRBJ2-3	many	TRBV7-2
CASRKHQGGSTEAFF	NA	TRBJ1-1	few	TRBV12-3/TRBV12-4
CASSRTGNYGYTF	TRBD1	TRBJ1-2	NA	TRBV7-3
CASSPGQVGYVQFF	TRBD1	TRBJ2-1	NA	TRBV11-2
CASSSTGNYGYTF	NA	TRBJ1-2	many	TRBV11-2
CSAKLDRSNQPQHF	TRBD1	TRBJ1-5	few	TRBV20-1
CASSLSPNNEQFF	NA	TRBJ2-1	NA	TRBV7-7
CAISDVSEQFF	NA	TRBJ2-1	many	TRBV10-3